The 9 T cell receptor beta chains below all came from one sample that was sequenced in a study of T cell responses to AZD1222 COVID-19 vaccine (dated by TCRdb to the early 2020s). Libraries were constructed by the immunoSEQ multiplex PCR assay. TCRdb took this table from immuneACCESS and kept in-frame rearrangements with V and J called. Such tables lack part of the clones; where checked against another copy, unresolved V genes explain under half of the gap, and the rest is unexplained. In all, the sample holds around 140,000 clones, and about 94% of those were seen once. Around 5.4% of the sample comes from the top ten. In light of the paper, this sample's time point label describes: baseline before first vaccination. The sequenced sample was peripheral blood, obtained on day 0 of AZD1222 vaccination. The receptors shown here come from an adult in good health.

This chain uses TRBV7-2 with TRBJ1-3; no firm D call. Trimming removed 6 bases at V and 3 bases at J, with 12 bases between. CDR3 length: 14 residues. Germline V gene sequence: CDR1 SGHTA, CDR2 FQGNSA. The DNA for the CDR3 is TGTGCCAGCAGTCCTGAGGTTCTTGGAAACACCATATATTTT. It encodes CASSPEVLGNTIYF.

The CDR3 loop is CASSQGGGGDPSYEQYF. CDR3 bases: TGTGCCAGCAGCCAAGGGGGAGGGGGAGACCCCTCCTACGAGCAGTACTTC. V is TRBV4-2 and J is TRBJ2-7; D might be TRBD2 (7 bases). This CDR3 is 17 amino acids long. Trimming stripped 1 base from V and 0 bases from J, with 16 bases between. Germline V gene lookup returns CDR1 LGHNA and CDR2 YNFKEQ.

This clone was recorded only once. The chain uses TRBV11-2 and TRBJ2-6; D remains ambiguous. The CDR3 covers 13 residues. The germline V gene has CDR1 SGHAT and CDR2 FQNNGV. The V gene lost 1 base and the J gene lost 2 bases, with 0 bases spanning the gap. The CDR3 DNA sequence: TGTGCCAGCAGCTTAGCTGGGGCCAACGTCCTGACTTTC. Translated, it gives CASSLAGANVLTF.

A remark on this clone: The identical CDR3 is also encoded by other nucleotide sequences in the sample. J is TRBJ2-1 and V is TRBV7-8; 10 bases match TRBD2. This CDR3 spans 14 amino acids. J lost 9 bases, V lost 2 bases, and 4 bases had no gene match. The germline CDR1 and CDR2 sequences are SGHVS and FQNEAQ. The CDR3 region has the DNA TGTGCCAGCAGCTTACTAGCGGGAGAAGGTGAGCAGTTCTTC. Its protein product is CASSLLAGEGEQFF. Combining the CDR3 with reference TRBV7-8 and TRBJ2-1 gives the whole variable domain GAGVSQSPRYKVAKRGQDVALRCDPISGHVSLFWYQQALGQGPEFLTYFQNEAQLDKSGLPSDRFFAERPEGSVSTLKIQRTQQEDSAVYLCASSLLAGEGEQFFGPGTRLTVL.

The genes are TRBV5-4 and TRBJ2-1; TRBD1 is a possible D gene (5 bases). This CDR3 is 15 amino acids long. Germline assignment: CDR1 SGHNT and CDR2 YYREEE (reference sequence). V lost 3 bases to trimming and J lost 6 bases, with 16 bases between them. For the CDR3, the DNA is TGTGCCAGCAGCTCCCGGACCGCAAGGGGCAATGAGCAGTTCTTC. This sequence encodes CASSSRTARGNEQFF.

The CDR3 nucleotides read TGTGCCAGCAGCCCCCCGCAGGGGGCTGTCAATCAGCCCCAGCATTTT. It translates to CASSPPQGAVNQPQHF. This chain joins TRBV2 and TRBJ1-5, with 8 positions matching TRBD1. The CDR3 totals 16 residues. Germline CDR1 and CDR2: SNHLY and FYNNEI. V was clipped by 6 bases and J by 3 bases; unmatched bases: 10. Drawing the rest from reference TRBV2 and TRBJ1-5, the complete variable domain is EPEVTQTPSHQVTQMGQEVILRCVPISNHLYFYWYRQILGQKVEFLVSFYNNEISEKSEIFDDQFSVERPDGSNFTLKIRSTKLEDSAMYFCASSPPQGAVNQPQHFGDGTRLSIL.

In nucleotides, the CDR3 is TGTGCCAGCAGCGCTAACACCGGGGAGCTGTTTTTT. It encodes CASSANTGELFF. V is TRBV9 and J is TRBJ2-2, with D unclear. Germline lookup yields CDR1 SGDLS and CDR2 YYNGEE. Trimming took off 3 bases at V and 2 bases at J, with 2 bases between the two ends. This CDR3 is 12 amino acids long.

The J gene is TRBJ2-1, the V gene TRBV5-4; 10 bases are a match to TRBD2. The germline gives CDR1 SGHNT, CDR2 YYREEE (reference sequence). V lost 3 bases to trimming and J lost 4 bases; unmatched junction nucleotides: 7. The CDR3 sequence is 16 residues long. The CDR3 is CASSSKLAGQYNEQFF. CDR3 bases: TGTGCCAGCAGCTCCAAACTAGCGGGGCAATACAATGAGCAGTTCTTC.

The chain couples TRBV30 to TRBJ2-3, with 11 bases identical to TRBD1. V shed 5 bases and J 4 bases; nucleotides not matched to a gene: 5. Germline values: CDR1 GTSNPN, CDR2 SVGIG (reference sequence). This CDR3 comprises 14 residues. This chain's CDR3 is CAWDGTGGADTQYF. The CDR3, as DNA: TGTGCCTGGGACGGGACAGGGGGGGCAGATACGCAGTATTTT.